Each of the 24 T cell receptor beta chains below was sequenced from the same sample in a study of T cell changes during pregnancy in multiple sclerosis (dated by TCRdb to between 2017 and 2020). The library was produced with the immunoSEQ multiplex PCR assay. Not all clones reach the TCRdb copy of this immuneACCESS table, which keeps in-frame sequences only. Checked studies attribute under half of the gap to unresolved V genes and leave the rest unexplained. The sample records around 34,000 clones, around nine tenths of which are singletons. Around 13% of the sample rests with the top ten. This sample comprised CD8+ T cells from peripheral blood mononuclear cells, obtained in the first trimester of pregnancy. Receptors were obtained from a female donor with multiple sclerosis, enrolled in a pregnancy study.

The chain recombines TRBV4-1 with TRBJ2-2; the match to TRBD1 covers 12 bases. Germline CDR1 MGHRA, CDR2 YSYEKL. This CDR3 comprises 18 residues. The V and J ends lost 4 bases and 6 bases, in that order; junction bases with no gene match: 12. The CDR3 sequence is CASSPDGPGQGAAGELFF. The CDR3 nucleotides read TGCGCCAGCAGCCCAGATGGACCGGGACAGGGGGCAGCCGGGGAGCTGTTTTTT.

The rearrangement links TRBV5-4 to TRBJ2-7; TRBD1 matches at 7 bases. The ends lost 1 base at V and 1 base at J; junction bases unmatched: 5. This CDR3 region has 15 residues. Per germline, CDR1 SGHNT and CDR2 YYREEE (reference sequence). CDR3 residues: CASSLLGTVSYEQYF. DNA for the CDR3: TGTGCCAGCAGCTTGCTTGGGACAGTTTCCTACGAGCAGTACTTC.

The rearrangement links TRBV4-1 to TRBJ2-5; 9 bases are a match to TRBD1. This CDR3 has 18 residues. J gave up 3 bases and V 6 bases, and 17 bases lay outside the gene matches. Germline loops: CDR1 MGHRA, CDR2 YSYEKL. CDR3 amino acids: CASSSLDRGTGWEETQYF. The CDR3 bases are TGCGCCAGCAGTTCCCTGGACAGGGGAACGGGTTGGGAAGAGACCCAGTACTTC.

The rearrangement uses TRBV5-1 and TRBJ2-3; the match to TRBD2 covers 7 bases. The CDR3 totals 17 residues. The germline CDR1 and CDR2 sequences are SGHRS and YFSETQ. J gave up 1 base and V 0 bases, and 8 bases lay outside the gene matches. The CDR3 region is CASSLAGREWGTDTQYF. For the CDR3, the DNA is TGCGCCAGCAGCTTGGCGGGGCGGGAGTGGGGCACAGATACGCAGTATTTT. The complete variable domain, with remaining parts taken from reference TRBV5-1 and TRBJ2-3, reads KAGVTQTPRYLIKTRGQQVTLSCSPISGHRSVSWYQQTPGQGLQFLFEYFSETQRNKGNFPGRFSGRQFSNSRSEMNVSTLELGDSALYLCASSLAGREWGTDTQYFGPGTRLTVL.

The chain couples TRBV5-1 to TRBJ1-2, with a tentative D call TRBD1 (5 bases). V was trimmed by 7 bases and J by 6 bases, leaving 16 bases between them. This CDR3 comprises 13 residues. CDR1 SGHRS and CDR2 YFSETQ come from the germline V gene. CDR3 amino acids: CASSRVQGNGYTF. The DNA for the CDR3 is TGCGCCAGCTCCCGAGTTCAGGGTAATGGCTACACCTTC.

This rearrangement joins TRBV28 to TRBJ2-1, with 10 nucleotides matching TRBD2. In germline, CDR1 is MDHEN, CDR2 SYDVKM. The CDR3 consists of 17 residues. Losses at the gene ends were 5 bases for V and 5 bases for J; bases not matched to a gene: 12. CDR3 amino acids: CASSPILLAGDHNEQFF. DNA of the CDR3: TGTGCCAGCAGTCCTATCCTTCTAGCGGGAGACCACAATGAGCAGTTCTTC.

This clone was recorded once. The chain is built from TRBV4-3 and TRBJ2-5; D is possibly TRBD1 (6 bases). The CDR3 runs to 15 residues. V lost 0 bases and J lost 5, with 13 bases in between. CDR1 is LGHNA, CDR2 YSLEER, per germline. The CDR3 is CASSQEYRVQETQYF. The CDR3 DNA follows: TGCGCCAGCAGCCAAGAATACAGGGTACAGGAGACCCAGTACTTC.

The chain uses TRBV15 and TRBJ2-1, with 7 bases fitting TRBD2. The CDR3 is 16 amino acids. Germline CDR1 reads LNHNV; CDR2 reads YYDKDF (reference sequence). Trimming at V came to 2 bases and at J to 0 bases, leaving 4 bases not matched to a gene. CDR3 nucleotide sequence: TGTGCCACCAGCAGACTAGCGGAAAGCTCCTACAATGAGCAGTTCTTC. This encodes CATSRLAESSYNEQFF.

This clone appeared a few times. This chain joins TRBV29-1 and TRBJ2-7; tentative D call: TRBD2 (5 bases). The CDR3 runs 13 residues. From germline, CDR1 is SQVTM and CDR2 ANQGSEA. V was pared by 4 bases and J by 6 bases, with 16 bases between. The CDR3 nucleotides are TGCAGCGTTGGTCGACCCTTAGAGGGCGAGCAGTACTTC. Translating it yields CSVGRPLEGEQYF.

The chain is built from TRBV9 and TRBJ1-4; no firm D call. Germline V lookup: CDR1 SGDLS, CDR2 YYNGEE. The CDR3 contains 15 residues. Trimming removed 0 bases at V and 4 bases at J, with 10 bases between. This chain's CDR3 is CASSVDGAINEKLFF. As DNA, the CDR3 is TGTGCCAGCAGCGTAGATGGAGCGATTAATGAAAAACTGTTTTTT.

The V and J genes are TRBV9 and TRBJ2-1; D remains ambiguous. V was trimmed by 3 bases and J by 8 bases, leaving 6 bases between them. Germline V gene lookup returns CDR1 SGDLS and CDR2 YYNGEE. The CDR3 sequence is 11 residues long. CDR3 nucleotides: TGTGCCAGCAGCGGTAGTCATGAGCAGTTCTTC. Translated: CASSGSHEQFF.

V and J are TRBV4-2 and TRBJ1-2; 7 positions agree with TRBD1. The CDR3 is made up of 17 amino acids. Germline values: CDR1 LGHNA, CDR2 YNFKEQ. Germline trimming cut 1 base from V and 3 bases from J; bases unmatched to any gene: 11. The CDR3 is CASSQGIKQGIHYGYTF. The CDR3 DNA reads as TGTGCCAGCAGCCAAGGTATCAAACAGGGGATACACTATGGCTACACCTTC.

The CDR3 nucleotides are TGCGCCAGCAGCCTACAGGGGGGTACGTACGAGCAGTACTTC. Amino acid sequence: CASSLQGGTYEQYF. The chain employs TRBV5-1 and TRBJ2-7, with 8 bases lining up with TRBD1. The CDR3 length is 14 residues. The ends lost 4 bases at V and 4 bases at J; junction bases unmatched: 7. The germline V gene has CDR1 SGHRS and CDR2 YFSETQ.

The chain couples TRBV28 to TRBJ1-2; 9 bases are a match to TRBD1. The trim removed 2 bases at V and 8 bases at J, leaving 6 bases unmatched. The CDR3 extends over 14 amino acids. Germline values: CDR1 MDHEN, CDR2 SYDVKM. Here the CDR3 reads CASSLETGGRGYTF. The CDR3 DNA reads TGTGCCAGCAGTTTAGAGACAGGGGGTCGCGGCTACACCTTC.

The chain combines TRBV9 with TRBJ1-2, with 8 bases identical to TRBD1. The CDR3 contains 14 residues. Germline V gene sequence: CDR1 SGDLS, CDR2 YYNGEE. V trimming: 0 bases; J trimming: 4 bases; junction bases outside the gene matches: 2. The CDR3 coding sequence is TGTGCCAGCAGCGTAGACAGGGGGGCCTATGGCTACACCTTC. Translated: CASSVDRGAYGYTF. Supplemented by reference TRBV9 and TRBJ1-2, the full variable domain reads DSGVTQTPKHLITATGQRVTLRCSPRSGDLSVYWYQQSLDQGLQFLIQYYNGEERAKGNILERFSAQQFPDLHSELNLSSLELGDSALYFCASSVDRGAYGYTFGSGTRLTVV.

The chain has TRBV28 and TRBJ1-4, with 9 positions matching TRBD1. The CDR3 length is 16 residues. The ends lost 3 bases at V and 0 bases at J; junction bases unmatched: 2. In germline, CDR1 is MDHEN, CDR2 SYDVKM. The CDR3 DNA follows: TGTGCCAGCAGTTTGACAGGGGGATCAACTAATGAAAAACTGTTTTTT. It codes for CASSLTGGSTNEKLFF.

This sequence joins TRBV19 and TRBJ2-5; D not certain. Germline CDR1 is LNHDA and CDR2 is SQIVND (reference sequence). The CDR3 length is 12 residues. The V end lost 10 bases, the J end lost 7 bases, and 16 bases lay between the germline ends. The CDR3: CATTTLSGTQYF. As DNA, the CDR3 is TGTGCCACGACAACCCTAAGTGGGACCCAGTACTTC.

The chain is built from TRBV29-1 and TRBJ1-1; TRBD1 aligns across 8 bases. V was pared by 4 bases and J by 0 bases, with 10 bases of the junction left unmatched. Germline V lookup: CDR1 SQVTM, CDR2 ANQGSEA. The CDR3 consists of 16 residues. CDR3: CSVGRTGRIMNTEAFF. In nucleotides, the CDR3 is TGCAGCGTTGGAAGGACAGGGAGGATAATGAACACTGAAGCTTTCTTT.

In nucleotides, the CDR3 is TGTGCCAGCAGTGAATTTGGCGCGGCCGGGGCCGGGGAGCTGTTTTTT. Translated, it gives CASSEFGAAGAGELFF. V gene TRBV2 combines with J gene TRBJ2-2, with D possibly matching TRBD2 (5 bases). This CDR3 contains 16 residues. The germline CDR1 and CDR2 sequences are SNHLY and FYNNEI. V lost 2 bases, J lost 6 bases, and 16 bases lay in between.

Of note for this clone: One end of the junction is discordant with germline, which a read error may explain. The chain recombines TRBV7-6 with TRBJ1-3; D not certain. The CDR3 is 10 amino acids. CDR1 and CDR2 (germline): SGHVS, FNYEAQ. CDR3: CAIVGNTIYF. In DNA form, the CDR3 reads TGCGCCATCGTTGGAAACACCATATATTTT.

J is TRBJ1-5 and V is TRBV6-1; TRBD1 is a possible D gene (5 bases). The CDR3 covers 14 residues. Trimming removed 4 bases from V and 7 bases from J, with 14 bases in between. The germline V gene encodes CDR1 MNHNS and CDR2 SASEGT. Here the CDR3 DNA reads TGTGCCAGCAGTGGGGACTCAAGGGGACAGCCCCAGCATTTT. This encodes CASSGDSRGQPQHF.

This chain connects TRBV2 to TRBJ2-7, with D perhaps TRBD2 (6 bases). The CDR3 loop spans 19 amino acids. The ends were cut back, 7 bases at V and 3 bases at J, with 31 bases in the middle. Germline lookup yields CDR1 SNHLY and CDR2 FYNNEI. The CDR3 protein is CASIFRDSSTSAGRYEQYF. DNA of the CDR3: TGTGCCAGCATCTTCCGGGACTCCTCAACATCGGCCGGACGCTACGAGCAGTACTTC.

V usage is TRBV19 and J usage is TRBJ2-5; no definite D call. V was trimmed by 3 bases and J by 1 base, leaving 15 bases between them. Germline CDR1 LNHDA, CDR2 SQIVND (reference sequence). The CDR3 totals 16 residues. The CDR3 sequence: CASSIGTLGPQETQYF. DNA for the CDR3: TGTGCCAGTAGTATCGGCACTTTGGGCCCCCAAGAGACCCAGTACTTC.

The table lists this clone with a count of one. The chain links TRBV5-4 to TRBJ2-3; D is uncertain. Trimming took off 4 bases at V and 2 bases at J, with 5 bases between the two ends. Germline V gene data show CDR1 as SGHNT and CDR2 as YYREEE (reference sequence). This CDR3 is built from 12 residues. CDR3 in amino acids: CASSPSTDTQYF. DNA of the CDR3: TGTGCCAGCAGCCCCTCCACAGATACGCAGTATTTT.